This T cell receptor beta chain was profiled in a study of T cells in Graves' hyperthyroidism and ophthalmopathy. Broader study findings: The model predicted ophthalmopathy a median around 6.5 months before onset.

The V end was cut by 1 base, the J end by 1 base, with 15 bases between. The CDR3 loop spans 17 amino acids. The V gene's germline CDR1 is LGHNA and CDR2 YNFKEQ. Notes on this clonotype: The antigen is undetermined.

TCR beta CDR3 sequences were amplified from RNA transcripts. The HTBI primer set was used in a first-round RT-PCR of the TCR CDR3. One entry per CDR3 protein results from TCRdb running MiXCR on the multiplex PCR reads. The sample holds nearly 600,000 distinct CDR3 sequences, 14% seen once. This receptor was identified in a woman aged 25 to 45 with Graves' hyperthyroidism that later progressed to Graves' ophthalmopathy. Specimen: blood. The chain has TRBV4-2 and TRBJ2-3; D is unclear. For the CDR3, the DNA is TGTGCCAGCAGCCAAGTTCACACCGGACGGGGCACAGATACGCAGTATTTT. Protein: CASSQVHTGRGTDTQYF.